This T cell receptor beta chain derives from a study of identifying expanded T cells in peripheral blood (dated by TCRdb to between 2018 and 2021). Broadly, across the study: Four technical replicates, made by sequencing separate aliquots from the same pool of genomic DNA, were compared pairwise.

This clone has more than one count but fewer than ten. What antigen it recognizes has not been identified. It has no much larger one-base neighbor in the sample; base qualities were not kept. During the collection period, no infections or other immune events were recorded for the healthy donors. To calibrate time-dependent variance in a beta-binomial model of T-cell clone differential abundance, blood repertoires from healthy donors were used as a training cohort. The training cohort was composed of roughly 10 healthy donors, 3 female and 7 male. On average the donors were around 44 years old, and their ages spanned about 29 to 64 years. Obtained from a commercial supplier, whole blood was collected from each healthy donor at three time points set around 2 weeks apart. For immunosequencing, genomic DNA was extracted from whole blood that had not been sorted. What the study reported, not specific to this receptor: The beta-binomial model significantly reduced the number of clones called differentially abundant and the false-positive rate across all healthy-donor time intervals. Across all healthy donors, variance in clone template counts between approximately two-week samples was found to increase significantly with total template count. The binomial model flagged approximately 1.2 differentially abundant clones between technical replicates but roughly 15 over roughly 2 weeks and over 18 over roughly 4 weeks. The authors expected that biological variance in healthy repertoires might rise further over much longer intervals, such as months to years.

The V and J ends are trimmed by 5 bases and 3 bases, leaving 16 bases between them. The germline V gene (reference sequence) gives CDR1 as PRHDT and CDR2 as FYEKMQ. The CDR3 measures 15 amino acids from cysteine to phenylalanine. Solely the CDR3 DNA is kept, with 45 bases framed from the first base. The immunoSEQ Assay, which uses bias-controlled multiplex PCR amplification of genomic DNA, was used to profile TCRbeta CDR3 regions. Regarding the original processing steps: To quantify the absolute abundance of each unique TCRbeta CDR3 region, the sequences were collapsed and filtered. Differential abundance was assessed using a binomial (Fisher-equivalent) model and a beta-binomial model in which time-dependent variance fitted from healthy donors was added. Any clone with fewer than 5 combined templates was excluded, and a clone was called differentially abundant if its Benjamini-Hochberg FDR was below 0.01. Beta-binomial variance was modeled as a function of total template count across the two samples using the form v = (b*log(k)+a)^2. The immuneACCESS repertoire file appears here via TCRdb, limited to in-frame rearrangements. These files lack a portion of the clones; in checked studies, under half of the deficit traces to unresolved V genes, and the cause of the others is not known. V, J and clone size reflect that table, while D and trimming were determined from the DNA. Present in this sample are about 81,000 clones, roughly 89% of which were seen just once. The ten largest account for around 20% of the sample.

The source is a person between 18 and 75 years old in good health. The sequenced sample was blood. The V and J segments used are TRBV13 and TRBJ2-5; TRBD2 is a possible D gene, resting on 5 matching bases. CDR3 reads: CASSVYGDRKETQYF. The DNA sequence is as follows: TGTGCCAGCAGCGTCTACGGGGATAGGAAAGAGACCCAGTACTTC.